This T cell receptor beta chain was profiled in a study of CD8 T cells in ankylosing spondylitis. Study-wide findings and caveats: Significant enrichment of disease-linked clones was reported in matched ankylosing spondylitis synovial fluid. Peripheral blood held disease-linked clones only at relatively low frequency, and these were CD8+. About 8 highly homologous variants made up a TCR beta motif, and this motif appeared characteristic of ankylosing spondylitis blood.

A single record per CDR3 protein comes from TCRdb applying MiXCR to the 5' RACE reads. Among 700,000 to 850,000 distinct CDR3 sequences listed, about 11% were seen once. V gave up 4 bases and J gave up 5 bases, with 26 bases separating them. The germline gives CDR1 DFQATT, CDR2 SNEGSKA (reference sequence). This CDR3 has 17 residues. Comments on this clonotype: Its matching antigen is unknown.

The V call is TRBV20-1, the J call TRBJ2-5; the D gene is possibly TRBD2 (6 bases). Sequenced: blood, either unsorted or a sorted T cell fraction (not recorded which). This TCR derives from a male donor with ankylosing spondylitis. The CDR3 loop is CSANPSWGDPRGETQYF. CDR3 nucleotides: TGCAGTGCTAACCCTTCGTGGGGGGACCCACGGGGTGAGACCCAGTACTTC.